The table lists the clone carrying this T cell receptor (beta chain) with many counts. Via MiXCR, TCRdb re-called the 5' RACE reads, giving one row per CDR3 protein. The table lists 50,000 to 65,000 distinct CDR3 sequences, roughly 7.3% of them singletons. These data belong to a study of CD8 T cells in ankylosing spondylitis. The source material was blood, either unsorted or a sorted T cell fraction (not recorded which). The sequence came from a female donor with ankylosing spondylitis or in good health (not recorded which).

The CDR3 DNA reads as TGTGCCAGCAGTTTCGGGGGACAGCCCCAGCATTTT. This codes for CASSFGGQPQHF. The J gene is TRBJ1-5, the V gene TRBV12-3 or TRBV12-4; the D gene is possibly TRBD1 (5 bases). CDR3 size: 12 residues. V was trimmed by 3 bases and J by 7 bases, leaving 7 bases between them.